The 25 T cell receptor beta chains below come from one sample, sequenced in a study of siplizumab effects on memory and regulatory T cells. The assay was immunoSEQ multiplex PCR, and TCRdb's table has in-frame clones only and misses some. The data hold some 100,000 clones, with 92% observed a single time. The specimen sequenced was Tregs sorted from blood. The receptors stem from a human donor in good health.

The V and J genes are TRBV29-1 and TRBJ1-1, with a weak D call TRBD1 (6 bases). Germline V gene lookup returns CDR1 SQVTM and CDR2 ANQGSEA. This CDR3 comprises 12 residues. Trimming removed 7 bases from V and 5 bases from J, with 14 bases in between. The CDR3 nucleotides are TGCAGCGGAAGGGGGGAAGGTACTGAAGCTTTCTTT. It yields the protein CSGRGEGTEAFF.

This sequence joins TRBV4-1 and TRBJ1-2; D possibly corresponds to TRBD1 (5 bases). The CDR3 is 16 residues long. V lost 0 bases to trimming and J lost 2 bases, with 13 bases between them. Germline V gene data show CDR1 as MGHRA and CDR2 as YSYEKL. CDR3 nucleotide sequence: TGCGCCAGCAGCCAAGAGCGAGGGCGGGGGAACTATGGCTACACCTTC. Amino acids: CASSQERGRGNYGYTF.

The V and J genes are TRBV9 and TRBJ1-4; TRBD1 is a possible D gene (5 bases). Germline assignment: CDR1 SGDLS and CDR2 YYNGEE. This CDR3 is built from 15 residues. Trimming left V 4 bases short and J 7 bases short, with 17 bases between. The CDR3 region has the DNA TGTGCCAGCAGCCCAACCGACAGCAGGACTGAAAAACTGTTTTTT. Translating it yields CASSPTDSRTEKLFF.

The J gene is TRBJ1-2, the V gene TRBV25-1; D is unclear. This CDR3 comprises 12 residues. Germline V gene sequence: CDR1 MGHDK, CDR2 SYGVNS. Trimming removed 2 bases from V and 2 bases from J, with 3 bases in between. The CDR3 region has the DNA TGTGCCAGCAGTGAAGGGAACTATGGCTACACCTTC. Its protein is CASSEGNYGYTF.

The V gene is TRBV7-9, the J gene TRBJ2-7; D is undetermined. Germline lookup yields CDR1 SEHNR and CDR2 FQNEAQ (reference sequence). The CDR3 totals 12 residues. Trimming left V 1 base short and J 5 bases short, with 6 bases between. The CDR3 DNA reads as TGTGCCAGCAGCTTAGAGGGCCACGAGCAGTACTTC. It is translated as CASSLEGHEQYF.

V and J are TRBV10-1 and TRBJ2-7; 7 nucleotides agree with TRBD2. This CDR3 is 13 amino acids long. CDR1 is WNHNN, CDR2 SYGVQD, per germline (reference sequence). V dropped 4 bases and J dropped 4; count of bases not matched to a gene: 4. CDR3 DNA: TGCGCCAGCAGTGGAAGCGGGATTTACGAGCAGTACTTC. Its translation: CASSGSGIYEQYF.

The J gene is TRBJ1-6, the V gene TRBV6-5; D gene uncertain. Trimming cost V 0 bases and J 9 bases, with 6 bases left between them. Germline-derived CDR1 and CDR2 are MNHEY and SVGAGI. This CDR3 has 13 residues. CDR3: CASSYSGLSPLHF. The CDR3 DNA is TGTGCCAGCAGTTACTCAGGGCTTTCACCCCTCCACTTT.

This chain links TRBV2 with TRBJ1-2, with D perhaps matching TRBD1 (6 bases). The V end lost 6 bases, the J end lost 4 bases, and 18 bases lay between the germline ends. Germline CDR1 and CDR2: SNHLY and FYNNEI. CDR3 length: 15 amino acids. This CDR3 reads CASSLDSPGLYGYTF. The CDR3 DNA is TGTGCCAGCAGCCTGGACAGCCCTGGACTCTATGGCTACACCTTC.

The chain couples TRBV7-9 to TRBJ2-5, with TRBD2 matching 11 bases. Germline CDR1 is SEHNR and CDR2 is FQNEAQ (reference sequence). Trimming took 5 bases from V and 4 from J; bases not matched to a gene: 6. The length of the CDR3 is 15 residues. CDR3 sequence reads: CASSQTSGVRETQYF. The CDR3 DNA sequence: TGTGCCAGCAGCCAGACTAGCGGGGTAAGAGAGACCCAGTACTTC.

V and J are TRBV6-5 and TRBJ2-5; D might be TRBD2 (6 bases). The germline CDR1 and CDR2 sequences are MNHEY and SVGAGI. V was shortened by 0 bases and J by 7 bases, with 15 bases between the two germline ends. This CDR3 contains 15 residues. CDR3 in amino acids: CASSYSGGKWRTQYF. In nucleotides, the CDR3 is TGTGCCAGCAGTTACTCCGGGGGAAAGTGGAGGACCCAGTACTTC.

This clone showed up just a few times. This chain links TRBV6-6 with TRBJ2-7, with TRBD1 identical over 12 bases. This CDR3 spans 16 amino acids. Per the germline V gene, CDR1 is MNHNY and CDR2 is SVGAGI (reference sequence). V shed 8 bases and J 1 base; nucleotides not matched to a gene: 9. The CDR3 sequence is CASGDRGLDPSYEQYF. In nucleotides, the CDR3 is TGTGCCAGCGGGGACAGGGGGCTCGATCCTTCCTACGAGCAGTACTTC.

The chain couples TRBV7-8 to TRBJ1-2; D remains unclear. Trimming took off 3 bases at V and 8 bases at J, with 16 bases between the two ends. Germline V gives CDR1 SGHVS, CDR2 FQNEAQ. The CDR3 contains 14 residues. The CDR3 sequence: CASSFLPGGMGYTF. The CDR3 region has the DNA TGTGCCAGCAGCTTCTTACCGGGCGGGATGGGCTACACCTTC.

The chain links TRBV7-3 to TRBJ2-2, with 10 bases matching TRBD1. V gave up 3 bases and J gave up 1 base; unmatched junction bases: 2. CDR3 size: 16 residues. Germline values: CDR1 SGHTA, CDR2 FQGTGA. CDR3 region: CASSLTGGKNTGELFF. Here the CDR3 DNA reads TGTGCCAGCAGCTTGACAGGGGGCAAGAACACCGGGGAGCTGTTTTTT.

The chain employs TRBV5-6 and TRBJ1-2; D might be TRBD1 (6 bases). The V end lost 2 bases, the J end lost 8 bases, and 16 bases lay between the germline ends. CDR1 and CDR2 (germline): SGHDT, YYEEEE. The CDR3 has 14 residues. The CDR3 is CASSFFTGSWGYTF. The CDR3 region has the DNA TGTGCCAGCAGCTTTTTCACAGGGAGTTGGGGCTACACCTTC.

This clone has a single count. This chain joins TRBV29-1 and TRBJ1-6; 7 bases are a match to TRBD1. Germline V CDR1 and CDR2: SQVTM, ANQGSEA. The CDR3 runs 14 residues. The V segment lost 8 bases and the J segment 6 bases; nucleotides outside the gene matches: 10. The CDR3 sequence is CSIRTGQLNSPLHF. The CDR3 DNA reads as TGCAGCATCAGGACGGGACAGCTTAATTCACCCCTCCACTTT. The whole variable domain, filled in from reference TRBV29-1 and TRBJ1-6, reads SAVISQKPSRDICQRGTSLTIQCQVDSQVTMMFWYRQQPGQSLTLIATANQGSEATYESGFVIDKFPISRPNLTFSTLTVSNMSPEDSSIYLCSIRTGQLNSPLHFGNGTRLTVT.

The chain recombines TRBV19 with TRBJ2-5, with D perhaps TRBD2 (5 bases). Germline V CDR1 and CDR2: LNHDA, SQIVND (reference sequence). Trimming pared 5 bases from V and 5 bases from J, leaving 15 bases between. The length of the CDR3 is 14 residues. CDR3 coding DNA: TGTGCCAGTAGTCCCCCCGGGGTCTACGAGACCCAGTACTTC. Translation: CASSPPGVYETQYF. Looking up the rest from reference TRBV19 and TRBJ2-5 gives the full variable domain: DGGITQSPKYLFRKEGQNVTLSCEQNLNHDAMYWYRQDPGQGLRLIYYSQIVNDFQKGDIAEGYSVSREKKESFPLTVTSAQKNPTAFYLCASSPPGVYETQYFGPGTRLLVL.

The CDR3 sequence: CASSLTADGYTF. The CDR3 coding sequence is TGCGCCAGCAGCCTGACAGCCGATGGCTACACCTTC. This rearrangement joins TRBV5-1 to TRBJ1-2; a weak D match, TRBD1 (5 bases). This CDR3 comprises 12 residues. Trimming pared 4 bases from V and 6 bases from J, leaving 10 bases between. Germline V gene data show CDR1 as SGHRS and CDR2 as YFSETQ.

The CDR3 nucleotides read TGTGCCAGCAGCTACGGGACAGGGGGTTTCGAGCAGTACTTC. It translates to CASSYGTGGFEQYF. The chain combines TRBV11-2 with TRBJ2-7; 11 nucleotides align to TRBD1. The CDR3 contains 14 residues. The junction had 5 bases not matched to a gene; V was cut back by 4 bases and J by 6 bases. CDR1 is SGHAT, CDR2 FQNNGV, per germline.

The V gene is TRBV6-5, the J gene TRBJ1-1; TRBD1 is a possible D gene (5 bases). CDR1 MNHEY and CDR2 SVGAGI come from the germline V gene. The CDR3 is 14 residues long. V lost 2 bases and J lost 0, with 7 bases in between. The CDR3 loop is CASSYRGLNTEAFF. CDR3 coding DNA: TGTGCCAGCAGTTACCGGGGCTTGAACACTGAAGCTTTCTTT.

The chain links TRBV7-2 to TRBJ1-4; the D is unclear. CDR1 and CDR2 (germline): SGHTA, FQGNSA. V lost 5 bases and J 8 bases, leaving 12 bases between the germline ends. The CDR3 has 13 residues. Here the CDR3 reads CASSPRVEEKLFF. CDR3 coding DNA: TGTGCCAGCAGCCCCCGGGTAGAAGAAAAACTGTTTTTT.

The chain couples TRBV5-6 to TRBJ1-1; TRBD1 is a possible D gene (6 bases). The V gene lost 4 bases and the J gene lost 2 bases, with 15 bases spanning the gap. CDR1 and CDR2 (germline): SGHDT, YYEEEE. The CDR3 runs 15 residues. As DNA, the CDR3 is TGTGCCAGCAGCCTAATCCGGACAGATAACACTGAAGCTTTCTTT. It translates to CASSLIRTDNTEAFF.

V is TRBV6-1 and J is TRBJ1-2; a weak D match, TRBD1 (6 bases). Germline V gene data show CDR1 as MNHNS and CDR2 as SASEGT. The CDR3 is made up of 14 amino acids. V was cut by 6 bases and J by 3 bases, with 14 bases left in between. This CDR3 reads CASRAAGTHYGYTF. CDR3 nucleotide sequence: TGTGCCAGCAGGGCCGCCGGGACACACTATGGCTACACCTTC.

The chain carries TRBV23-1 and TRBJ2-7, with 7 bases aligning to TRBD1. TRBV23-1 qualifies as an ORF whose function is uncertain. The CDR3 runs 15 residues. With 4 bases clipped from V and 5 bases from J, the junction kept 11 bases outside the gene matches. The CDR3 DNA sequence: TGCGCCAGCAGTCCACCGGGACAGCGAGGCGACGAGCAGTACTTC. As protein: CASSPPGQRGDEQYF.

The rearrangement uses TRBV29-1 and TRBJ2-1, with no clear D. The CDR3 extends over 9 amino acids. Germline V gene data show CDR1 as SQVTM and CDR2 as ANQGSEA. Trimming took off 4 bases at V and 8 bases at J, with 3 bases between the two ends. The CDR3 sequence is CSVGHEQFF. The CDR3 DNA reads TGCAGCGTTGGGCATGAGCAGTTCTTC.

The chain combines TRBV7-3 with TRBJ2-7, with 9 bases fitting TRBD1. Germline loops: CDR1 SGHTA, CDR2 FQGTGA. The ends lost 5 bases at V and 3 bases at J; junction bases unmatched: 5. The CDR3 is 14 residues long. The CDR3 nucleotides read TGTGCCAGCAGCCGTACAGGGGGCCACTACGAGCAGTACTTC. Its translation is CASSRTGGHYEQYF. The variable domain in full, with the rest retrieved from reference TRBV7-3 and TRBJ2-7, is GAGVSQTPSNKVTEKGKYVELRCDPISGHTALYWYRQSLGQGPEFLIYFQGTGAADDSGLPNDRFFAVRPEGSVSTLKIQRTERGDSAVYLCASSRTGGHYEQYFGPGTRLTVT.